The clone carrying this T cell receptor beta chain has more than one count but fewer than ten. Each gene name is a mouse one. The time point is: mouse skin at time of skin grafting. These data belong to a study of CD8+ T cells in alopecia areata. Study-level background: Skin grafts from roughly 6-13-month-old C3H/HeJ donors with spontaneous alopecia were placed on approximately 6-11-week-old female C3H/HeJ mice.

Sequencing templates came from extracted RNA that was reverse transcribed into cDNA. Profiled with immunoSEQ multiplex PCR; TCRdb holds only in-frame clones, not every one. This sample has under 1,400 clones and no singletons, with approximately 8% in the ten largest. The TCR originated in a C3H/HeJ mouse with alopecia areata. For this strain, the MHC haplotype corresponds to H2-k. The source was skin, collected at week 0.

The CDR3 DNA, read in part, is TGTGCCAGCAGCCAAGAGAGGAACTATGCT. It translates to CASSQERNYA. Given in full, the CDR3 is CASSQERNYAEQFF. V is TRBV2 and J is TRBJ2-1; the D is unclear. The read ends 4 residues shy of where the CDR3 ends; the end is completed using the germline J gene. Germline V gene data show CDR1 as LGHNA and CDR2 as YSYQKL. The CDR3 runs 14 residues. V lost 0 bases and J lost 1, with 4 bases in between.